The present TCR beta chain was sequenced within a study of blood T cell repertoires in COVID-19. Study-level background: Nucleic acid was either cDNA or gDNA, and it came from T cells, B-cell-depleted T cells, or PBMCs.

Profiling relied on immunoSEQ multiplex PCR, and the TCRdb table lists in-frame clones only, not all of them. This sample has about 180,000 clones, with roughly 87% found just once. Per germline, CDR1 SGHRS and CDR2 YFSETQ. This CDR3 is built from 16 residues. The trim removed 4 bases at V and 0 bases at J, leaving 3 bases unmatched. The TCR comes from a woman aged 50 to 60 with acute or convalescent COVID-19. The V call is TRBV5-1, the J call TRBJ2-4, with TRBD2 identical over 11 bases. Input material: peripheral blood. The CDR3 region has the DNA TGCGCCAGCAGCCCGGGACTAGCGGCAGCCAAAAACATTCAGTACTTC. Translation: CASSPGLAAAKNIQYF. The whole variable domain, filled in from reference TRBV5-1 and TRBJ2-4, reads KAGVTQTPRYLIKTRGQQVTLSCSPISGHRSVSWYQQTPGQGLQFLFEYFSETQRNKGNFPGRFSGRQFSNSRSEMNVSTLELGDSALYLCASSPGLAAAKNIQYFGAGTRLSVL.